This is a list of T cell receptor beta chains from one sample in a study of blood T cell repertoires in COVID-19. Assay used: immunoSEQ multiplex PCR; TCRdb lists only in-frame clones, some missing. The table records 50,000 to 70,000 clones, about 80% of them present only once. The sequenced sample was peripheral blood. These receptors were collected from an older man with COVID-19, enrolled during active disease. Both conserved end residues are part of each CDR3. D genes are given only for firm matches. Where a row states a size, it is once, few, many or the class of an expanded clone; other rows omit it.

v_gene: TRBV10-3; j_gene: TRBJ1-2; abundance: NA; d_gene: NA; CDR3aa: CAISESAGALRERTF; CDR3nt: TGTGCCATCAGTGAGTCGGCAGGGGCCCTAAGGGAGAGGACCTTC
v_gene: TRBV7-6; j_gene: TRBJ1-3; abundance: NA; d_gene: NA; CDR3aa: CASSRLGLSGNTIYF; CDR3nt: TGTGCCAGCAGTAGGCTGGGGCTCTCTGGAAACACCATATATTTT
v_gene: TRBV5-1; j_gene: TRBJ2-5; abundance: once; d_gene: TRBD1; CDR3aa: CASSGQGLPETQYF; CDR3nt: TGCGCCAGCAGCGGACAGGGCCTACCTGAGACCCAGTACTTC
v_gene: TRBV27; j_gene: TRBJ2-3; abundance: NA; d_gene: NA; CDR3aa: CASSRGRGLGGWWYF; CDR3nt: TGTGCCAGCAGCAGGGGCAGAGGGCTAGGAGGATGGTGGTATTTT
v_gene: TRBV29-1; j_gene: TRBJ1-2; abundance: NA; d_gene: TRBD1; CDR3aa: CSVTPTGFYGYTF; CDR3nt: TGCAGCGTTACCCCGACAGGGTTCTATGGCTACACCTTC
v_gene: TRBV10-3; j_gene: TRBJ2-1; abundance: NA; d_gene: TRBD1; CDR3aa: CAISEPTGDEQFF; CDR3nt: TGTGCCATCAGTGAACCGACAGGGGATGAGCAGTTCTTC
v_gene: TRBV19; j_gene: TRBJ1-3; abundance: NA; d_gene: NA; CDR3aa: CASNLDRQAFSGNTIYF; CDR3nt: TGTGCCAGTAATCTCGACCGCCAGGCTTTCTCTGGAAACACCATATATTTT
v_gene: TRBV30; j_gene: TRBJ1-5; abundance: NA; d_gene: TRBD1; CDR3aa: CAWSFQTGLHQPQHF; CDR3nt: TGTGCCTGGTCGTTCCAGACAGGGTTACATCAGCCCCAGCATTTT
v_gene: TRBV6-1; j_gene: TRBJ1-2; abundance: few; d_gene: TRBD1; CDR3aa: CASKQGPDRNYGYTF; CDR3nt: TGTGCCAGCAAACAGGGGCCGGACAGAAACTATGGCTACACCTTC
v_gene: TRBV2; j_gene: TRBJ1-2; abundance: NA; d_gene: NA; CDR3aa: CASSESRGYYGYTF; CDR3nt: TGTGCCAGCAGTGAGAGCAGGGGATACTATGGCTACACCTTC
v_gene: TRBV28; j_gene: TRBJ2-7; abundance: NA; d_gene: TRBD2; CDR3aa: CASSTSGTSYEQYF; CDR3nt: TGTGCCAGCAGCACTAGCGGGACCTCCTACGAGCAGTACTTC
v_gene: TRBV30; j_gene: TRBJ1-1; abundance: NA; d_gene: TRBD1; CDR3aa: CAWNDREGTEAFF; CDR3nt: TGTGCCTGGAACGACAGGGAAGGCACTGAAGCTTTCTTT
v_gene: TRBV24-1; j_gene: TRBJ2-5; abundance: once; d_gene: TRBD2; CDR3aa: CATSDSRTSGRREYF; CDR3nt: TGTGCCACCAGTGATTCGCGGACTAGCGGGAGAAGGGAGTACTTC
v_gene: TRBV27; j_gene: TRBJ2-3; abundance: NA; d_gene: TRBD2; CDR3aa: CASSLRLAGASDTQYF; CDR3nt: TGTGCCAGCAGTTTAAGACTAGCGGGAGCGTCAGATACGCAGTATTTT
v_gene: TRBV6-5; j_gene: TRBJ1-1; abundance: NA; d_gene: NA; CDR3aa: CASSYSGGVNTEAFF; CDR3nt: TGTGCCAGCAGTTACTCGGGGGGTGTGAACACTGAAGCTTTCTTT
v_gene: TRBV19; j_gene: TRBJ2-7; abundance: NA; d_gene: NA; CDR3aa: CASSQLADTYEQYF; CDR3nt: TGTGCCAGCAGTCAACTAGCCGACACCTACGAGCAGTACTTC
v_gene: TRBV18; j_gene: TRBJ1-1; abundance: NA; d_gene: TRBD1; CDR3aa: CASSPSMIQGAGTEAFF; CDR3nt: TGTGCCAGCTCACCAAGTATGATACAGGGGGCTGGCACTGAAGCTTTCTTT
v_gene: TRBV6-5; j_gene: TRBJ1-2; abundance: many; d_gene: NA; CDR3aa: CASTGTGPANYGYTF; CDR3nt: TGTGCCAGCACCGGCACGGGTCCGGCTAACTATGGCTACACCTTC
v_gene: TRBV15; j_gene: TRBJ1-1; abundance: NA; d_gene: TRBD1; CDR3aa: CATSRVGTGQAFF; CDR3nt: TGTGCCACCAGCAGGGTCGGGACAGGGCAAGCTTTCTTT
v_gene: TRBV15; j_gene: TRBJ1-1; abundance: NA; d_gene: TRBD1; CDR3aa: CATSRGGQGRPEAFF; CDR3nt: TGTGCCACCAGCAGGGGGGGACAGGGGCGTCCTGAAGCTTTCTTT
v_gene: TRBV9; j_gene: TRBJ2-4; abundance: NA; d_gene: NA; CDR3aa: CASSREDSPVRGIQYF; CDR3nt: TGTGCCAGCAGCCGCGAGGACAGCCCGGTGAGGGGCATTCAGTACTTC
v_gene: TRBV12-5; j_gene: TRBJ1-2; abundance: NA; d_gene: NA; CDR3aa: CASALTGSGGYTF; CDR3nt: TGTGCTAGTGCCCTAACAGGATCAGGAGGCTACACCTTC
v_gene: TRBV5-6; j_gene: TRBJ1-4; abundance: NA; d_gene: NA; CDR3aa: CASSFQGFGEKLFF; CDR3nt: TGTGCCAGCAGCTTCCAGGGGTTTGGCGAAAAACTGTTTTTT
v_gene: TRBV10-3; j_gene: TRBJ1-1; abundance: once; d_gene: TRBD1; CDR3aa: CAIKGDRGGEAFF; CDR3nt: TGTGCCATCAAGGGGGACAGGGGCGGTGAAGCTTTCTTT
v_gene: TRBV5-4; j_gene: TRBJ2-2; abundance: once; d_gene: TRBD1; CDR3aa: CASSKGGTGGLFF; CDR3nt: TGTGCCAGCAGCAAGGGCGGGACAGGGGGGCTGTTTTTT
v_gene: TRBV2; j_gene: TRBJ1-6; abundance: NA; d_gene: NA; CDR3aa: CASRDSRQSPLHF; CDR3nt: TGTGCCAGCAGAGACTCACGCCAATCACCCCTCCACTTT
v_gene: TRBV19; j_gene: TRBJ2-1; abundance: NA; d_gene: TRBD2; CDR3aa: CASETSGRNNEQFF; CDR3nt: TGTGCCAGCGAGACTAGCGGGAGGAACAATGAGCAGTTCTTC
v_gene: TRBV19; j_gene: TRBJ1-2; abundance: many; d_gene: TRBD1; CDR3aa: CASNRQGYGYTF; CDR3nt: TGTGCCAGTAATCGACAGGGCTATGGCTACACCTTC
v_gene: TRBV28; j_gene: TRBJ1-4; abundance: NA; d_gene: NA; CDR3aa: CASSNPGLLNEKLFF; CDR3nt: TGTGCCAGCAGCAACCCGGGACTGCTTAATGAAAAACTGTTTTTT
v_gene: TRBV6-2/TRBV6-3; j_gene: TRBJ2-5; abundance: NA; d_gene: TRBD1; CDR3aa: CASSYSAGQGFQETQYF; CDR3nt: TGTGCCAGCAGTTACTCTGCCGGACAGGGCTTTCAAGAGACCCAGTACTTC
v_gene: TRBV27; j_gene: TRBJ1-5; abundance: NA; d_gene: NA; CDR3aa: CASVEVGGRQPQHF; CDR3nt: TGTGCCAGCGTAGAAGTCGGGGGACGGCAGCCCCAGCATTTT
v_gene: TRBV10-3; j_gene: TRBJ1-2; abundance: NA; d_gene: NA; CDR3aa: CAISDLGGGSGSYGYTF; CDR3nt: TGTGCCATCAGTGATCTCGGGGGTGGGTCCGGAAGCTATGGCTACACCTTC
v_gene: TRBV4-3; j_gene: TRBJ2-1; abundance: NA; d_gene: TRBD2; CDR3aa: CASSPDAFSSGGSYNEQFF; CDR3nt: TGCGCCAGCAGCCCTGACGCCTTTTCTAGCGGGGGCTCCTACAATGAGCAGTTCTTC
v_gene: TRBV28; j_gene: TRBJ1-1; abundance: NA; d_gene: TRBD1; CDR3aa: CASSPLDRVGTEAFF; CDR3nt: TGTGCCAGCAGCCCTCTCGACAGGGTTGGCACTGAAGCTTTCTTT
v_gene: TRBV29-1; j_gene: TRBJ2-5; abundance: NA; d_gene: TRBD1; CDR3aa: CSVNRGAQETQYF; CDR3nt: TGCAGCGTTAACAGGGGGGCCCAAGAGACCCAGTACTTC
v_gene: TRBV10-2; j_gene: TRBJ2-4; abundance: NA; d_gene: NA; CDR3aa: CASLHPSGRNAKNIQYF; CDR3nt: TGCGCCAGCCTACATCCCTCAGGCCGGAACGCCAAAAACATTCAGTACTTC
v_gene: TRBV4-3; j_gene: TRBJ1-2; abundance: NA; d_gene: TRBD1; CDR3aa: CASSQGGRQGAGGYTF; CDR3nt: TGCGCCAGCAGCCAAGGAGGCCGGCAGGGGGCAGGGGGCTACACCTTC
v_gene: TRBV28; j_gene: TRBJ2-5; abundance: NA; d_gene: TRBD2; CDR3aa: CASSWREGVETQYF; CDR3nt: TGTGCCAGCAGTTGGCGGGAGGGGGTGGAGACCCAGTACTTC
v_gene: TRBV19; j_gene: TRBJ2-5; abundance: NA; d_gene: NA; CDR3aa: CASRRRGQETQYF; CDR3nt: TGTGCCAGTAGGAGGCGGGGACAAGAGACCCAGTACTTC
v_gene: TRBV7-8; j_gene: TRBJ1-2; abundance: NA; d_gene: NA; CDR3aa: CASSRDPGGGYTF; CDR3nt: TGTGCCAGCAGCCGGGACCCCGGGGGTGGCTACACCTTC
v_gene: TRBV2; j_gene: TRBJ1-3; abundance: NA; d_gene: TRBD1; CDR3aa: CASSSGQGSAGNTIYF; CDR3nt: TGTGCCAGCAGTTCCGGACAGGGTTCTGCGGGAAACACCATATATTTT
v_gene: TRBV3-1/TRBV3-2; j_gene: TRBJ1-1; abundance: NA; d_gene: NA; CDR3aa: CASSQEGGGSAFF; CDR3nt: TGTGCCAGCAGCCAAGAAGGGGGGGGGAGTGCTTTCTTT
v_gene: TRBV6-5; j_gene: TRBJ1-1; abundance: NA; d_gene: NA; CDR3aa: CASSLGGARSTEAFF; CDR3nt: TGTGCCAGCAGCCTCGGGGGGGCGCGTAGCACTGAAGCTTTCTTT
v_gene: TRBV5-1; j_gene: TRBJ1-6; abundance: NA; d_gene: TRBD1; CDR3aa: CASSLQGQGRSSYNSPLHF; CDR3nt: TGCGCCAGCAGCTTACAGGGACAGGGCAGGAGCTCCTATAATTCACCCCTCCACTTT
v_gene: TRBV6-5; j_gene: TRBJ2-5; abundance: NA; d_gene: TRBD2; CDR3aa: CASFPGGPLETQYF; CDR3nt: TGTGCCAGCTTTCCGGGAGGGCCATTGGAGACCCAGTACTTC
v_gene: TRBV19; j_gene: TRBJ1-1; abundance: few; d_gene: TRBD1; CDR3aa: CASSTLDRGAAFF; CDR3nt: TGTGCCAGTAGTACCCTCGACAGGGGCGCAGCTTTCTTT
v_gene: TRBV21-1; j_gene: TRBJ1-3; abundance: once; d_gene: NA; CDR3aa: CASPEPRGGKSGNTIYF; CDR3nt: TGTGCCAGCCCAGAACCGCGCGGGGGGAAATCTGGAAACACCATATATTTT
v_gene: TRBV24-1; j_gene: TRBJ2-5; abundance: NA; d_gene: TRBD1; CDR3aa: CATSDQGTGGGETQYF; CDR3nt: TGTGCCACCAGTGACCAGGGGACAGGGGGAGGAGAGACCCAGTACTTC
v_gene: TRBV28; j_gene: TRBJ1-2; abundance: NA; d_gene: TRBD1; CDR3aa: CASSLTGGHYGYTF; CDR3nt: TGTGCCAGCAGTTTAACAGGGGGGCACTATGGCTACACCTTC
v_gene: TRBV7-7; j_gene: TRBJ2-2; abundance: NA; d_gene: TRBD2; CDR3aa: CASSPPGGTGELFF; CDR3nt: TGTGCCAGCAGCCCCCCGGGGGGCACCGGGGAGCTGTTTTTT
v_gene: TRBV30; j_gene: TRBJ1-5; abundance: NA; d_gene: NA; CDR3aa: CAWSAPPGNNQPQHF; CDR3nt: TGTGCCTGGAGCGCCCCCCCAGGGAACAATCAGCCCCAGCATTTT
v_gene: TRBV30; j_gene: TRBJ1-2; abundance: NA; d_gene: NA; CDR3aa: CAWSYGFLEDYGYTF; CDR3nt: TGTGCCTGGAGTTACGGGTTCCTGGAGGACTATGGCTACACCTTC
v_gene: TRBV19; j_gene: TRBJ1-1; abundance: NA; d_gene: NA; CDR3aa: CASSSAGGTEAFF; CDR3nt: TGTGCCAGTAGTTCCGCGGGGGGGACTGAAGCTTTCTTT
v_gene: TRBV13; j_gene: TRBJ1-2; abundance: once; d_gene: NA; CDR3aa: CASSLGHAGWGTF; CDR3nt: TGTGCCAGCAGCTTGGGGCATGCAGGCTGGGGCACCTTC
v_gene: TRBV15; j_gene: TRBJ1-1; abundance: once; d_gene: NA; CDR3aa: CATSEYPNTEAFF; CDR3nt: TGTGCCACCAGTGAGTATCCGAACACTGAAGCTTTCTTT
v_gene: TRBV14; j_gene: TRBJ1-1; abundance: NA; d_gene: NA; CDR3aa: CASSQDWGGTEAFF; CDR3nt: TGTGCCAGCAGCCAAGATTGGGGAGGCACTGAAGCTTTCTTT
v_gene: TRBV7-2; j_gene: TRBJ1-2; abundance: NA; d_gene: TRBD1; CDR3aa: CASSFAPGQRDGYTF; CDR3nt: TGTGCCAGCAGCTTTGCACCGGGACAGCGGGATGGCTACACCTTC
v_gene: TRBV12-3/TRBV12-4; j_gene: TRBJ1-2; abundance: NA; d_gene: NA; CDR3aa: CASSRDKSYGYTF; CDR3nt: TGTGCCAGCAGCCGGGACAAAAGCTATGGCTACACCTTC
v_gene: TRBV11-3; j_gene: TRBJ1-1; abundance: once; d_gene: NA; CDR3aa: CASSLVAGGEAFF; CDR3nt: TGTGCCAGCAGCTTAGTCGCCGGGGGTGAAGCTTTCTTT
v_gene: TRBV6-2/TRBV6-3; j_gene: TRBJ1-3; abundance: NA; d_gene: NA; CDR3aa: CASSYSTRWASGNTIYF; CDR3nt: TGTGCCAGCAGTTACTCGACACGTTGGGCTTCTGGAAACACCATATATTTT